The present T cell receptor beta chain was sequenced within a study of blood T cell repertoires in COVID-19. Study-level information: Samples of COVID-19 (acute and convalescent) were obtained from the United States, Italy and Spain. Sources were T cells, B-cell-depleted T cells, or PBMCs; the material itself was cDNA or gDNA.

V dropped 1 base and J dropped 2; count of bases not matched to a gene: 3. The CDR3 runs 16 residues. Germline CDR1 and CDR2: MNHNS and SASEGT. Under the authors' procedure: Reference gene primer amplification gave nucleated cell count estimates. Only in-frame clones appear in the TCRdb table, and some are missing; sequencing was by immunoSEQ multiplex PCR. That table gives V, J and clone size, and the DNA gave D and trimming. The repertoire has about 240,000 clones, roughly four fifths of them found once; the top ten carry 6% to 8%. Followed over time, Seattle patients had been enrolled while infection was active.

The sequencing input was peripheral blood. The chain combines TRBV6-1 with TRBJ2-3; TRBD1 matches at 10 bases. The receptor was isolated from a woman at least 80 years old with COVID-19, enrolled during active disease. CDR3 sequence (DNA): TGTGCCAGCAGTGAAGGGACAGGGGGTTTCACAGATACGCAGTATTTT. Its translation is CASSEGTGGFTDTQYF.